This record looks at one T cell receptor (beta chain) sequence and its context. This specimen comes from a study of T cell responses to AZD1222 COVID-19 vaccine. Generated by immunoSEQ multiplex PCR, the TCRdb table keeps only in-frame clones and is missing some. There are 150,000 to 200,000 clones in the sample; 91% occur only once, and about 3.5% lies in the top ten. V lost 2 bases to trimming and J lost 4 bases; unmatched junction nucleotides: 2. The CDR3 covers 14 residues. Germline CDR1 reads MRHNA; CDR2 reads SNTAGT. This chain connects TRBV6-4 to TRBJ2-1, with 7 bases identical to TRBD1. The TCR was taken from an adult who received the AZD1222 COVID-19 vaccine. This sample comprised peripheral blood, obtained 28 days after the second AZD1222 dose. This CDR3 is CASSDTGVYNEQFF. DNA for the CDR3: TGTGCCAGCAGTGACACAGGGGTTTACAATGAGCAGTTCTTC.